This T cell receptor beta chain originates from a study of T cell responses to AZD1222 COVID-19 vaccine. General observations from the study: Recipients of two AZD1222 doses showed rising Spike-specific TCR breadth and depth. In all cases, repertoires were sampled only after the peak T cell response.

Per germline, CDR1 GTSNPN and CDR2 SVGIG (reference sequence). The CDR3 has 13 amino acids. The germline V and J ends were trimmed by 8 bases and 0 bases, with 12 bases remaining between them. Assay used: immunoSEQ multiplex PCR; TCRdb lists only in-frame clones, some missing. The table records more than 95,000 clones, roughly 88% of them present only once. Details on this clone: Antigen unknown.

The sequencing here drew on peripheral blood, taken on day 0 of AZD1222 vaccination. The chain has TRBV30 and TRBJ2-3; D remains unclear. The receptor comes from an adult in good health. Here the CDR3 reads CALRFSSTDTQYF. CDR3 nucleotide sequence: TGTGCCCTAAGATTCAGTAGCACAGATACGCAGTATTTT.